This T cell receptor (beta chain) was sequenced for a study of blood T cell repertoires in COVID-19. The germline V and J ends were trimmed by 6 bases and 3 bases, with 13 bases remaining between them. The CDR3 covers 14 residues. Germline-derived CDR1 and CDR2 are SGHRS and YFSETQ. Study processing details: Reference gene primer amplification in the assay estimated nucleated cell counts. Produced via immunoSEQ multiplex PCR; TCRdb's table is partial and in-frame only. V and J calls and clone size are given by that table; D and trimming were obtained from the DNA. The sample yields under 250,000 clones, around nine tenths seen once.

Sequenced: peripheral blood. The chain recombines TRBV5-1 with TRBJ1-3; D gene unclear. The TCR comes from a woman aged 70-85 years with active or convalescent COVID-19. This CDR3 is CASTSEPSGNTIYF. The CDR3 nucleotides are TGCGCCAGCACCTCGGAGCCAAGTGGAAACACCATATATTTT. Variable domain in full (rest from reference TRBV5-1 and TRBJ1-3): KAGVTQTPRYLIKTRGQQVTLSCSPISGHRSVSWYQQTPGQGLQFLFEYFSETQRNKGNFPGRFSGRQFSNSRSEMNVSTLELGDSALYLCASTSEPSGNTIYFGEGSWLTVV.